This T cell receptor beta chain was obtained from a study of shared clonotypes between healthy human individuals. TCRdb keeps only in-frame clones here, not all; method: immunoSEQ multiplex PCR. This table has millions of clones, approximately 92% appearing once. This CDR3 is 15 amino acids long. CDR1 is SGHVS and CDR2 is FQNEAQ in the germline V gene. V was clipped by 1 base and J by 0 bases, with 7 bases between them. A remark on this clone: Its antigen is unidentified.

Study findings and constraints: Naive subsets tended to show greater estimated richness than memory subsets. Around 5% was the fraction of naive CD4 clonotypes found shared across several donors.

The specimen sequenced was naive CD4+ T cells sorted from blood. Sample subset: CD45RA+ positively selected. This TCR derives from a young man in good health. The chain has TRBV7-8 and TRBJ1-3; D gene uncertain. In nucleotides, the CDR3 is TGTGCCAGCAGCTTAGACGGATCCTCTGGAAACACCATATATTTT. Its translation: CASSLDGSSGNTIYF.